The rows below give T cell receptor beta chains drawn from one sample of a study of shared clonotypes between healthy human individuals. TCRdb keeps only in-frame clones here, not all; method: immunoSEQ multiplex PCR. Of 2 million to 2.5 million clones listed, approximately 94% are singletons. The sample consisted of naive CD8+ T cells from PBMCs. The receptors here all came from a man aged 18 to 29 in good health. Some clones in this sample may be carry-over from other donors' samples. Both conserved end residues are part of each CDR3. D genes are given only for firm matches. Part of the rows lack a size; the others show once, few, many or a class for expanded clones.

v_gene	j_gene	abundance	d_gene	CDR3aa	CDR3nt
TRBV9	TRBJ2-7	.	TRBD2	CASSETSDHYEQYF	TGTGCCAGCAGCGAAACTAGCGACCACTACGAGCAGTACTTC
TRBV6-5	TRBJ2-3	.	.	CASTHRRDRRDTQYF	TGTGCCAGCACCCACCGACGGGACCGACGAGATACGCAGTATTTT
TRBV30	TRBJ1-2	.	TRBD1	CAWSDDREDDYGYTF	TGTGCCTGGAGTGACGACAGGGAGGATGACTATGGCTACACCTTC
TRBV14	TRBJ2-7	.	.	CASSRVVSYEQYF	TGTGCCAGCAGCCGAGTGGTCTCCTACGAGCAGTACTTC
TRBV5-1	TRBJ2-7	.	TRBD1	CASSPGQGAYEQYF	TGCGCCAGCAGCCCCGGGCAGGGGGCCTACGAGCAGTACTTC
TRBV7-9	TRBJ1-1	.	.	CASSLDRGHLTEAFF	TGTGCCAGCAGCTTAGATCGGGGACATTTGACTGAAGCTTTCTTT
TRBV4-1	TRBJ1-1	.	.	CASSQDLISHGEAFF	TGCGCCAGCAGCCAAGATCTAATATCCCACGGTGAAGCTTTCTTT
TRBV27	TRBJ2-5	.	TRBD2	CASSLSGEGPQETQYF	TGTGCCAGCAGCCTTTCGGGGGAGGGGCCACAAGAGACCCAGTACTTC
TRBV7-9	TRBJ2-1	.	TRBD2	CASLASGRPSEQFF	TGTGCCAGCCTCGCTAGCGGGAGACCCAGTGAGCAGTTCTTC
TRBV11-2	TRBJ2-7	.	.	CASSLTAGFSYEQYF	TGTGCCAGCAGCTTAACGGCAGGATTCTCCTACGAGCAGTACTTC
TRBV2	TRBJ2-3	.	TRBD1	CASSPGTGAYLSTDTQYF	TGTGCCAGCAGTCCTGGGACAGGAGCTTACCTTAGCACAGATACGCAGTATTTT
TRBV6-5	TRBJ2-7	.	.	CASSSQLRSYEQYF	TGTGCCAGCAGTTCCCAGCTGCGGTCCTACGAGCAGTACTTC
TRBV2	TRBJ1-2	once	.	CASSSDREMFYGYTF	TGTGCCAGCAGTTCCGACCGGGAGATGTTCTATGGCTACACCTTC
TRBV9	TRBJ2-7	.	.	CASSPSLALYEQYF	TGTGCCAGCAGCCCATCCTTAGCCCTCTACGAGCAGTACTTC
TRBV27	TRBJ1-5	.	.	CASSDYSNQPQHF	TGTGCCAGCTCGGATTATAGCAATCAGCCCCAGCATTTT
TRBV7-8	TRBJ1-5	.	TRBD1	CASSYLGDRGHQPQHF	TGTGCCAGCAGCTACCTGGGGGACAGGGGGCATCAGCCCCAGCATTTT
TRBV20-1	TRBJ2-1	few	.	CSALSYNEQFF	TGCAGTGCTCTATCCTACAATGAGCAGTTCTTC
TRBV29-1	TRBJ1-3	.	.	CSARTQEDTIYF	TGCAGCGCCAGGACTCAAGAGGACACCATATATTTT
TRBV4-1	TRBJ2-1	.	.	CASSQRTYNEQFF	TGCGCCAGCAGCCAACGGACATACAATGAGCAGTTCTTC
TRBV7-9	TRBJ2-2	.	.	CASSGGRNTGELFF	TGTGCCAGCAGTGGCGGTAGGAACACCGGGGAGCTGTTTTTT
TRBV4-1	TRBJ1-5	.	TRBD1	CASSPFKKQGAKSNQPQHF	TGCGCCAGCAGCCCGTTCAAGAAACAGGGGGCGAAATCTAATCAGCCCCAGCATTTT
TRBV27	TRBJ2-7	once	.	CASSSGQNTYEQYF	TGTGCCAGTAGCTCCGGACAGAATACCTACGAGCAGTACTTC
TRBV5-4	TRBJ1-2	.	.	CASSLEGGVIPPGGYTF	TGTGCCAGCAGCTTGGAGGGAGGGGTTATACCCCCTGGGGGCTACACCTTC
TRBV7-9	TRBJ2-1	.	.	CASSSPVDAAGNEQFF	TGTGCCAGCAGCTCACCCGTGGATGCTGCTGGGAATGAGCAGTTCTTC